Reported below is one T cell receptor beta chain. The antigen remains undetermined. This sample was taken from a study of cytotoxic CD8 clonotypes in ibrutinib-treated CLL. Points from the study as a whole: Clonality (at baseline) was higher than in age-matched healthy donors and tracked circulating CD8+ T-cell counts. Before falling back toward baseline at progression, clonality had risen at the time of ibrutinib response.

This CDR3 comprises 13 residues. Germline V lookup: CDR1 MDHEN, CDR2 SYDVKM. Between the trimmed V and J ends, which lost 8 bases and 6 bases, there was a span of 16 bases. Sequencing was designed to attain a depth spanning 1 in 200,000 to 1 in 1 million T cells. TCRdb's copy holds only in-frame clones and misses some; the assay was immunoSEQ multiplex PCR. The table includes 97,000 or so clones, roughly 80% detected once. Sequenced here: PBMCs, sampled after 12 months of ibrutinib treatment. The TCR comes from a human donor with chronic lymphocytic leukemia. V gene TRBV28 combines with J gene TRBJ1-1; TRBD1 is a possible D gene (5 bases). In nucleotides, the CDR3 is TGTGCCAGCTTCCCCTTCCGGGGCCCTGAAGCTTTCTTT. It translates to CASFPFRGPEAFF.